This T cell receptor (beta chain) was recovered during a study of shared T cell receptors in the human thymus. Trimming removed 3 bases from V and 9 bases from J, with 12 bases in between. In germline, CDR1 is SGHNT, CDR2 YYREEE (reference sequence). This CDR3 comprises 12 residues. This clone has only one observation. The method was immunoSEQ multiplex PCR; TCRdb's version includes in-frame clones alone and lacks a portion of them. The profile shows roughly 710,000 clones, 80% to 90% of them singletons. These same data were also listed under a study on human thymus T cells. That publication notes: From resections taken during corrective heart surgery, the thymus tissue was obtained. Gene usage for V and J segments appeared biased in thymic and blood repertoires.

Sequenced input: thymocytes. V usage is TRBV5-4 and J usage is TRBJ1-2; a possible D gene is TRBD1 (5 bases). The TCR was taken from a girl in the first two years of life with a congenital heart defect. The CDR3 spells CASSSGVSRYTF. CDR3 in DNA: TGTGCCAGCAGCTCGGGGGTTTCCCGCTACACCTTC.